The T cell receptor (beta chain) under discussion was sequenced for a study of response to subunit inactivated influenza vaccine (dated 2018 in TCRdb). Background on the whole study: Deep quantitative profiling of the T cell receptor repertoire was used in the study to follow responses to a trivalent subunit inactivated influenza vaccine. General study outcomes and caveats: It was suggested by the authors that each seasonal influenza vaccination may recruit only a limited number of new T cells.

Trimming leaves V shorter by 4 bases and J shorter by 2 bases, with the junction holding 1 base beyond the gene matches. As encoded in the germline V gene, CDR1 is ENHRY while CDR2 is SYGVKD. Spanning cysteine to phenylalanine, the CDR3 consists of 16 amino acids. The sequence is cut down to CDR3 DNA, 48 bases in frame from base 1. The sample's time point label is to be understood as: approximately 45 days after influenza vaccine administration. Library preparation employed RT-PCR. The instrument given in TCRdb is Illumina HiSeq 2500. TCRdb reanalyzed the raw reads on its own, using fastp at Q25 for trimming and MiXCR for clone calling, and kept in-frame beta chains. Each entry merges the rows of one CDR3 protein and shows their most common DNA and genes. The sample table records approximately 480,000 distinct CDR3 sequences; about 10% of these occur just once. Jointly, the top ten make up approximately 12% of the sample.

This clonotype was counted only a few times. Its recognized antigen is unknown. It has no much larger one-base neighbor in the sample; base qualities were not kept. This TCR was sampled from a man in his forties or fifties who received an inactivated influenza vaccine. Donor details come from another sample of the same person, matched by shared clones. The specimen was PBMCs from blood, collected 45 days after vaccination. This sequence uses TRBV10-3 and TRBJ2-6, and TRBD2 aligns with 11 junction nucleotides. The bases are TGTGCCATCAGTGGGGGACTAGCGGCTGGGGCCAACGTCCTGACTTTC. Translated, it gives CAISGGLAAGANVLTF.